These 27 T cell receptor beta chains were all obtained from the same sample, sequenced in a study of cytomegalovirus exposure and HLA in healthy donors. This table comes from immunoSEQ multiplex PCR, and its TCRdb copy is limited to in-frame clones, with some not included. Among over 150,000 clones listed, 80% to 85% were seen once. The sample was PBMCs. The receptor source for this set is a woman aged 18-29 years in good health and CMV-seropositive.

The CDR3 sequence is CASSTGTANSPLHF. CDR3 nucleotides: TGTGCCAGCAGCACCGGGACAGCCAATTCACCCCTCCACTTT. J is TRBJ1-6 and V is TRBV7-3; 7 nucleotides align to TRBD1. Germline-derived CDR1 and CDR2 are SGHTA and FQGTGA. Trimming took 5 bases from V and 7 from J; bases not matched to a gene: 5. The CDR3 length is 14 residues.

The CDR3 sequence is CASSLEGQITQNTEAFF. As DNA, the CDR3 is TGCGCCAGCAGCTTGGAGGGACAGATAACTCAGAACACTGAAGCTTTCTTT. This chain links TRBV5-1 with TRBJ1-1; 7 nucleotides match TRBD1. The trim removed 0 bases at V and 1 base at J, leaving 9 bases unmatched. This CDR3 is 17 amino acids long. The V gene's germline CDR1 is SGHRS and CDR2 YFSETQ.

The V call is TRBV27, the J call TRBJ2-3; 12 nucleotides line up with TRBD2. The CDR3 length is 15 residues. V gave up 7 bases and J gave up 3 bases; unmatched junction bases: 5. Per germline, CDR1 MNHEY and CDR2 SMNVEV (reference sequence). CDR3 sequence reads: CASIGLAGGTDTQYF. Written as DNA, the CDR3 is TGTGCCAGCATAGGGCTAGCGGGGGGGACAGATACGCAGTATTTT.

The chain carries TRBV4-1 and TRBJ1-4; 7 bases are a match to TRBD1. Germline trimming cut 0 bases from V and 7 bases from J; bases unmatched to any gene: 8. The CDR3 is 16 amino acids. Germline CDR1 is MGHRA and CDR2 is YSYEKL. The CDR3 sequence is CASSQEGGGGSEKLFF. The DNA for the CDR3 is TGCGCCAGCAGCCAAGAAGGTGGAGGGGGCAGTGAAAAACTGTTTTTT.

This clone was observed a handful of times. The chain links TRBV19 to TRBJ1-5; 7 bases align to TRBD1. This CDR3 has 12 amino acids. V trimming: 9 bases; J trimming: 5 bases; junction bases outside the gene matches: 4. Germline CDR1 reads LNHDA; CDR2 reads SQIVND (reference sequence). CDR3 sequence: CASRQGYQPQHF. The DNA for the CDR3 is TGTGCCAGCCGACAGGGCTATCAGCCCCAGCATTTT.

The genes are TRBV5-4 and TRBJ2-2; 7 bases match TRBD1. The CDR3 consists of 14 residues. V lost 6 bases and J lost 4; bases outside the gene matches: 6. CDR1 SGHNT and CDR2 YYREEE come from the germline V gene (reference sequence). CDR3 protein: CASTLTGPTGELFF. DNA for the CDR3: TGTGCCAGCACATTGACAGGGCCCACCGGGGAGCTGTTTTTT. Full variable domain (missing parts from reference TRBV5-4 and TRBJ2-2): ETGVTQSPTHLIKTRGQQVTLRCSSQSGHNTVSWYQQALGQGPQFIFQYYREEENGRGNFPPRFSGLQFPNYSSELNVNALELDDSALYLCASTLTGPTGELFFGEGSRLTVL.

The chain links TRBV19 to TRBJ2-2; D might be TRBD1 (7 bases). The germline V gene encodes CDR1 LNHDA and CDR2 SQIVND (reference sequence). V shed 11 bases and J shed 8 bases, with 18 bases lying between them. CDR3 size: 13 residues. The CDR3 DNA sequence: TGTGCCGGAGGGGACAGTTTCAGTGGGGAGCTGTTTTTT. Residues: CAGGDSFSGELFF.

The CDR3 DNA sequence: TGTGCCAGCCAACCGGGGGTCGCTTATGGCTACACCTTC. It codes for CASQPGVAYGYTF. The chain joins TRBV6-1 to TRBJ1-2; D may be TRBD1 (5 bases). This CDR3 contains 13 residues. The V gene's germline CDR1 is MNHNS and CDR2 SASEGT. Between the trimmed V and J ends, which lost 8 bases and 5 bases, there was a span of 15 bases.

The genes are TRBV5-1 and TRBJ2-5, with 7 positions matching TRBD1. This CDR3 comprises 15 residues. The junction had 10 bases not matched to a gene; V was cut back by 4 bases and J by 4 bases. Germline CDR1 is SGHRS and CDR2 is YFSETQ. The CDR3 bases are TGCGCCAGCAGCCTGACCGGGACAGTGGGAGAGACCCAGTACTTC. Amino acid sequence: CASSLTGTVGETQYF.

The chain carries TRBV9 and TRBJ2-5; 11 bases align to TRBD1. V shed 3 bases, J shed 2 bases, and the junction held 12 bases outside the gene matches. This CDR3 contains 18 residues. Germline values: CDR1 SGDLS, CDR2 YYNGEE. The CDR3 loop reads CASSAFTGTGGVQETQYF. CDR3 nucleotides: TGTGCCAGCAGCGCCTTTACCGGGACAGGGGGGGTGCAAGAGACCCAGTACTTC.

The CDR3 DNA reads TGTGCCAGCTCACGGTCGGGGGATAATTCACCCCTCCACTTT. Translated: CASSRSGDNSPLHF. The gene calls are TRBV18 and TRBJ1-6; tentatively, D is TRBD1 (5 bases). CDR1 is KGHSH and CDR2 is LQKENI in the germline V gene. CDR3 length: 14 residues. Trimming shortened V by 4 bases and J by 5 bases, and 9 bases separated the two germline ends. Combining the CDR3 with reference TRBV18 and TRBJ1-6 gives the whole variable domain NAGVMQNPRHLVRRRGQEARLRCSPMKGHSHVYWYRQLPEEGLKFMVYLQKENIIDESGMPKERFSAEFPKEGPSILRIQQVVRGDSAAYFCASSRSGDNSPLHFGNGTRLTVT.

As regards this clone: Sequence at one end of the junction differs from germline and may be a read error. The J gene is TRBJ1-2, the V gene TRBV29-1; 9 bases match TRBD1. Per the germline V gene, CDR1 is SQVTM and CDR2 is ANQGSEA. The CDR3 sequence is 14 residues long. The CDR3 loop reads CSVTGTGPYYDYTF. The CDR3 DNA reads as TGCAGCGTTACCGGGACAGGGCCTTACTATGACTACACCTTC. The full variable domain, its missing parts supplied by reference TRBV29-1 and TRBJ1-2, is SAVISQKPSRDICQRGTSLTIQCQVDSQVTMMFWYRQQPGQSLTLIATANQGSEATYESGFVIDKFPISRPNLTFSTLTVSNMSPEDSSIYLCSVTGTGPYYDYTFGSGTRLTVV.

This clone was seen once. The same CDR3 can be traced to other DNA sequences in this sample. This chain links TRBV6-5 with TRBJ1-1; D is uncertain. The germline V gene has CDR1 MNHEY and CDR2 SVGAGI. This CDR3 has 13 amino acids. The V gene lost 4 bases and the J gene lost 1 base, with 7 bases spanning the gap. The chain's CDR3 is CASSLTGNTEAFF. DNA for the CDR3: TGTGCCAGCAGTTTGACGGGGAACACTGAAGCTTTCTTT.

The gene calls are TRBV27 and TRBJ1-2, with D possibly being TRBD1 (5 bases). The CDR3 is 13 residues long. The V end lost 3 bases, the J end lost 6 bases, and 11 bases lay between the germline ends. Per germline, CDR1 MNHEY and CDR2 SMNVEV (reference sequence). CDR3 amino acids: CASSFAGYHGYTF. CDR3 DNA: TGTGCCAGCAGTTTCGCAGGGTATCATGGCTACACCTTC.

The chain carries TRBV9 and TRBJ2-7, with a tentative D call TRBD1 (5 bases). The CDR3 extends over 13 amino acids. Germline CDR1 reads SGDLS; CDR2 reads YYNGEE. V lost 3 bases to trimming and J lost 0 bases, with 7 bases between them. CDR3 bases: TGTGCCAGCAGCGGGGGCAACTCCTACGAGCAGTACTTC. Translating gives CASSGGNSYEQYF. Full variable domain (remainder filled in from reference TRBV9 and TRBJ2-7): DSGVTQTPKHLITATGQRVTLRCSPRSGDLSVYWYQQSLDQGLQFLIQYYNGEERAKGNILERFSAQQFPDLHSELNLSSLELGDSALYFCASSGGNSYEQYFGPGTRLTVT.

The chain couples TRBV6-1 to TRBJ2-7; maybe TRBD2 (5 bases). CDR3 length: 13 residues. The germline V gene has CDR1 MNHNS and CDR2 SASEGT. V was pared by 5 bases and J by 0 bases, with 8 bases between. The CDR3 coding sequence is TGTGCCAGCAGTAGGACTTCCTCCTACGAGCAGTACTTC. This codes for CASSRTSSYEQYF.

The chain couples TRBV5-6 to TRBJ1-1, with 7 nucleotides matching TRBD1. Trimming at V came to 4 bases and at J to 1 base, leaving 7 bases not matched to a gene. This CDR3 is 15 amino acids long. The V gene's germline CDR1 is SGHDT and CDR2 YYEEEE. The CDR3 here is CASSPTDRSNTEAFF. The CDR3 DNA sequence: TGTGCCAGCAGCCCGACGGACAGGTCGAACACTGAAGCTTTCTTT. Based on the CDR3 plus reference TRBV5-6 and TRBJ1-1, the full variable domain is DAGVTQSPTHLIKTRGQQVTLRCSPKSGHDTVSWYQQALGQGPQFIFQYYEEEERQRGNFPDRFSGHQFPNYSSELNVNALLLGDSALYLCASSPTDRSNTEAFFGQGTRLTVV.

The genes are TRBV11-2 and TRBJ1-1; a weak D match, TRBD1 (6 bases). Germline loops: CDR1 SGHAT, CDR2 FQNNGV. Trimming cost V 6 bases and J 4 bases, with 12 bases left between them. The CDR3 has 13 residues. This CDR3 is CASRPGGLTEAFF. The CDR3 DNA reads TGTGCCAGCAGACCTGGGGGCCTCACTGAAGCTTTCTTT.

The V call is TRBV5-6, the J call TRBJ2-7; perhaps TRBD1 as D (6 bases). The V gene's germline CDR1 is SGHDT and CDR2 YYEEEE. The CDR3 is made up of 12 amino acids. The ends were cut back, 4 bases at V and 3 bases at J, with 8 bases in the middle. The CDR3 DNA follows: TGTGCCAGCAGCCCAGGGGACTACGAGCAGTACTTC. It translates to CASSPGDYEQYF.

The chain couples TRBV5-1 to TRBJ1-2, with D maybe TRBD1 (5 bases). The V end lost 3 bases, the J end lost 0 bases, and 15 bases lay between the germline ends. The CDR3 length is 16 residues. From germline, CDR1 is SGHRS and CDR2 YFSETQ. CDR3 sequence: CASSSGTGVTNYGYTF. CDR3 sequence (DNA): TGCGCCAGCAGCTCGGGGACTGGAGTGACTAACTATGGCTACACCTTC.

This sequence joins TRBV29-1 and TRBJ1-5; D possibly corresponds to TRBD1 (5 bases). Germline CDR1 SQVTM, CDR2 ANQGSEA. V shed 5 bases and J shed 0 bases, with 11 bases lying between them. The CDR3 is 14 amino acids. CDR3 in DNA: TGCAGCGTTTCAACGACAGATAGCAATCAGCCCCAGCATTTT. Translated: CSVSTTDSNQPQHF.

The chain combines TRBV6-5 with TRBJ1-5; no reliable D call. Germline lookup yields CDR1 MNHEY and CDR2 SVGAGI. CDR3 size: 13 residues. V shed 2 bases and J shed 10 bases, with 12 bases lying between them. The CDR3 is CASSYNQVNPQHF. CDR3 nucleotides: TGTGCCAGCAGTTACAACCAGGTGAATCCCCAGCATTTT.

The V call is TRBV18, the J call TRBJ2-7, with TRBD2 identical over 7 bases. The V gene end was trimmed by 3 bases and the J gene end by 2 bases; junction bases not matched to a gene: 4. CDR3 length: 14 amino acids. CDR1 is KGHSH, CDR2 LQKENI, per germline. The CDR3 nucleotides are TGTGCCAGCTCACCGGGGGGGAGCGCCTACGAGCAGTACTTC. The encoded protein is CASSPGGSAYEQYF.

The genes are TRBV6-1 and TRBJ2-2; 8 nucleotides agree with TRBD1. From germline, CDR1 is MNHNS and CDR2 SASEGT. The V gene end was trimmed by 4 bases and the J gene end by 4 bases; junction bases not matched to a gene: 8. The CDR3 has 16 amino acids. DNA for the CDR3: TGTGCCAGCAGTGTGACAGGGGCGGATATCACCGGGGAGCTGTTTTTT. This gives the protein CASSVTGADITGELFF.

This chain links TRBV27 with TRBJ1-1, with no clear D. Trimming shortened V by 6 bases and J by 0 bases, and 17 bases separated the two germline ends. The V gene's germline CDR1 is MNHEY and CDR2 SMNVEV (reference sequence). This CDR3 is built from 16 residues. CDR3 sequence (DNA): TGTGCCAGCAGGACCCATGCGGGAACTATGAACACTGAAGCTTTCTTT. Protein: CASRTHAGTMNTEAFF.

V is TRBV14 and J is TRBJ2-5; no clear D. This CDR3 contains 14 residues. V shed 0 bases and J shed 2 bases, with 7 bases lying between them. Germline loops: CDR1 SGHDN, CDR2 FVKESK. In DNA, the CDR3 is TGTGCCAGCAGCCAAGAAGAGGATCAAGAGACCCAGTACTTC. It encodes CASSQEEDQETQYF.

The rearrangement uses TRBV21-1 and TRBJ2-2; the table names TRBD2, a call not compared with the DNA. TRBV21-1 is a documented pseudogene. The CDR3 consists of 16 residues. The CDR3 DNA reads TGTGCCAGCAGCAAAGTTCAGCGGGGGAACACCGGGGAGCTGTTTTTT. It codes for CASSKVQRGNTGELFF.